The T cell receptor (beta chain) described here comes from a study of shared clonotypes between healthy human individuals. General study results and limits: Generally, naive subsets (rather than memory subsets) showed larger estimated richness.

Here immunoSEQ multiplex PCR was the method, and the copy in TCRdb shows in-frame clones only, minus some. This table holds a few million clones, around nine tenths found once. In germline, CDR1 is MNHNS, CDR2 SASEGT. The CDR3 has 15 amino acids. The V gene lost 4 bases and the J gene lost 4 bases, with 13 bases spanning the gap. This clone has a single count. Its antigen is as yet unknown. The sample contains more than one DNA sequence encoding this CDR3. The TCR comes from a young man in good health. This rearrangement joins TRBV6-1 to TRBJ2-2; tentative D call: TRBD1 (5 bases). Sample: naive CD4+ T cells sorted from blood. The subset was: CD45RA+ positively selected. CDR3 DNA: TGTGCCAGCAGTGGGCAGGGCGTTGGCACCGGGGAGCTGTTTTTT. It yields the protein CASSGQGVGTGELFF.